This entry lists 6 T cell receptor beta chains sequenced from one sample in a study of T-cell memory formation after mild COVID-19. One entry per CDR3 protein results from TCRdb running MiXCR on the 5' RACE reads. The data contain around 320,000 distinct CDR3 sequences, around 27% of them singletons. The sequencing sample was made of PBMCs or a T cell subset sorted from them (not recorded which). These receptors all stem from an adult woman who had mild COVID-19 (a few samples of this study predate the infection). Cell type and time point are not known.

This clonotype was seen only a few times. The chain combines TRBV6-2 or TRBV6-3 with TRBJ2-3; D may be TRBD2 (6 bases). CDR3 length: 14 residues. V lost 6 bases, J lost 2 bases, and 12 bases lay in between. Germline assignment: CDR1 MNHEY and CDR2 SVGEGT. The CDR3 reads CASRIAANTDTQYF. Written as DNA, the CDR3 is TGTGCCAGCAGAATAGCGGCGAACACAGATACGCAGTATTTT.

This clonotype showed up just a few times. V is TRBV15 and J is TRBJ2-7; no definite D call. Trimming removed 0 bases from V and 0 bases from J, with 6 bases in between. Germline V gene sequence: CDR1 LNHNV, CDR2 YYDKDF (reference sequence). This CDR3 contains 14 residues. The CDR3 spells CATSREGLSYEQYF. DNA of the CDR3: TGTGCCACCAGCAGAGAGGGCCTCTCCTACGAGCAGTACTTC.

There are a few counts of this clonotype. CDR3 sequence: CASSSDARSTDTQYF. The CDR3 DNA sequence: TGTGCCAGCAGTTCCGACGCACGTAGCACAGATACGCAGTATTTT. This chain uses TRBV11-1 with TRBJ2-3; D gene uncertain. CDR1 is SGHAT, CDR2 FQDESV, per germline (reference sequence). The CDR3 loop spans 15 amino acids. The V gene lost 6 bases and the J gene lost 0 bases, with 13 bases spanning the gap.

The V and J genes are TRBV2 and TRBJ1-5; possible D gene TRBD1, 6 bases. This CDR3 has 14 amino acids. Trimming took off 4 bases at V and 4 bases at J, with 11 bases between the two ends. Germline values: CDR1 SNHLY, CDR2 FYNNEI. The CDR3 sequence is CASSGSGVNQPQHF. The CDR3 nucleotides are TGTGCCAGCAGTGGGTCAGGGGTGAATCAGCCCCAGCATTTT.

V and J are TRBV3-1 and TRBJ1-1, with D hard to call. The V end lost 4 bases, the J end lost 5 bases, and 17 bases lay between the germline ends. Looked up from germline, CDR1 is LGHDT and CDR2 is YNNKEL (reference sequence). The CDR3 extends over 15 amino acids. The CDR3 DNA reads as TGTGCCAGCAGCCCCTTAATGCAGGTTAAAACTGAAGCTTTCTTT. Amino acids: CASSPLMQVKTEAFF.

The chain recombines TRBV12-3 or TRBV12-4 with TRBJ2-2, with D perhaps TRBD2 (6 bases). V lost 6 bases to trimming and J lost 3 bases, with 11 bases between them. The CDR3 has 14 residues. CDR3 protein: CASRPGLDTGELFF. DNA for the CDR3: TGTGCCAGCAGGCCGGGACTTGACACCGGGGAGCTGTTTTTT.